The TCR beta chain under discussion was sequenced for a study of CD8 T cells in ankylosing spondylitis. Findings and caveats of the study: Disease-linked clones reportedly showed significant enrichment in matched ankylosing spondylitis synovial fluid. Seemingly characteristic of ankylosing spondylitis blood was a TCR beta motif consisting of 7 or 8 highly homologous variants.

TCRdb re-analysed the 5' RACE reads in MiXCR, keeping a single row per CDR3 protein. The profile covers hundreds of thousands of distinct CDR3 sequences, with 25% to 30% appearing a single time and roughly 0.9% taken by the ten largest. From germline, CDR1 is DFQATT and CDR2 SNEGSKA (reference sequence). The CDR3 runs to 15 residues. With 6 bases clipped from V and 4 bases from J, the junction kept 12 bases outside the gene matches. About this clonotype: The antigen remains unidentified.

The chain has TRBV20-1 and TRBJ2-1, with TRBD2 identical over 7 bases. Specimen: blood, either unsorted or a sorted T cell fraction (not recorded which). The TCR sequence derives from a male donor with ankylosing spondylitis. This CDR3 reads CSAWSRGGRYNEQFF. CDR3 nucleotide sequence: TGCAGTGCGTGGTCGCGGGGCGGGAGATACAATGAGCAGTTCTTC.